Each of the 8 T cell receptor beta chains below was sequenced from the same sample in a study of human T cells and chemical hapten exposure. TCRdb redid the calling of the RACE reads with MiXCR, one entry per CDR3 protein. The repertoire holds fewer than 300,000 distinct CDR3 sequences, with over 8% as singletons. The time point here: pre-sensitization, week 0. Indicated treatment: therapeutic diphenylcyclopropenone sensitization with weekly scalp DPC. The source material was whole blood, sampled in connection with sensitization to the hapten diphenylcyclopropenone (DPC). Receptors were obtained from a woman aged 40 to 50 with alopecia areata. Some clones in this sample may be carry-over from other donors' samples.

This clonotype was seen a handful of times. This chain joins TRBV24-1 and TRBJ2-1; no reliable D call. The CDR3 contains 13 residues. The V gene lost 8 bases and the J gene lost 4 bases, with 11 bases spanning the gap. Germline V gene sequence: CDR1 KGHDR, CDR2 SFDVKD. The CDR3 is CATMAATYNEQFF. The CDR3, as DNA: TGTGCCACCATGGCGGCCACGTACAATGAGCAGTTCTTC.

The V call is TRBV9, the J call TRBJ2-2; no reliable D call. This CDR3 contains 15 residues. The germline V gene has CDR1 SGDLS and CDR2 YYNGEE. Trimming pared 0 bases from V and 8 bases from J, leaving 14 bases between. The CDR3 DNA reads TGTGCCAGCAGCGTAGCCCCCCAGCCGTATGGGGAGCTGTTTTTT. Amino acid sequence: CASSVAPQPYGELFF. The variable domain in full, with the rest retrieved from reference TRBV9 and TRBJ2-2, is DSGVTQTPKHLITATGQRVTLRCSPRSGDLSVYWYQQSLDQGLQFLIQYYNGEERAKGNILERFSAQQFPDLHSELNLSSLELGDSALYFCASSVAPQPYGELFFGEGSRLTVL.

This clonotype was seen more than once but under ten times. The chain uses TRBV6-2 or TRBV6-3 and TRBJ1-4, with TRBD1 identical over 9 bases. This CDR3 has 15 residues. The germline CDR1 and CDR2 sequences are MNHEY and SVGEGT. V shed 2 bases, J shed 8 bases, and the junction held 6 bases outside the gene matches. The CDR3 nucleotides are TGTGCCAGCAGTTACCCCCGGACAGGGGTCGAAAAACTGTTTTTT. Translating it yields CASSYPRTGVEKLFF.

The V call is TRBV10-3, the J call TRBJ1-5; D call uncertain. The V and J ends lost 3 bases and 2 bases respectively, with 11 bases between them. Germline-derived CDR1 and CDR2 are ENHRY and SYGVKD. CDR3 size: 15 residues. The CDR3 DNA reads TGTGCCATCAGTGACACGGGTTCAGGCAATCAGCCCCAGCATTTT. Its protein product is CAISDTGSGNQPQHF.

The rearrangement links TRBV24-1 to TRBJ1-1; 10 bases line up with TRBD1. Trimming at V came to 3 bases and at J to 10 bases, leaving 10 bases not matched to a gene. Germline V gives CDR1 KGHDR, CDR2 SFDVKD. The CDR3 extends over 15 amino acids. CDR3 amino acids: CATSDDRGRVVGAFF. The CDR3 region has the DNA TGTGCCACCAGTGATGACAGGGGGCGGGTCGTCGGAGCTTTCTTT.

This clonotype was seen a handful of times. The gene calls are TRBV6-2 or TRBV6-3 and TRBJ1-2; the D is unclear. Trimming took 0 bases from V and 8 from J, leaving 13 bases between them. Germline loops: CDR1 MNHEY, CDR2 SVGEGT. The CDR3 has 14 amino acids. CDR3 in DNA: TGTGCCAGCAGTTACTCCGGTTGGGCAGGAGGCTACACCTTC. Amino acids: CASSYSGWAGGYTF.

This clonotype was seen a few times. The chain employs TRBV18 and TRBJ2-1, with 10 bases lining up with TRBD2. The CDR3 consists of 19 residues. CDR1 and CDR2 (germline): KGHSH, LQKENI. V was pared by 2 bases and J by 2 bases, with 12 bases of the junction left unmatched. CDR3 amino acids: CASSPMAGAGTSAYNEQFF. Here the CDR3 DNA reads TGTGCCAGCTCACCAATGGCAGGGGCTGGGACTAGCGCCTACAATGAGCAGTTCTTC. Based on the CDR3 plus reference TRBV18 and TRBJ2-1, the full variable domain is NAGVMQNPRHLVRRRGQEARLRCSPMKGHSHVYWYRQLPEEGLKFMVYLQKENIIDESGMPKERFSAEFPKEGPSILRIQQVVRGDSAAYFCASSPMAGAGTSAYNEQFFGPGTRLTVL.

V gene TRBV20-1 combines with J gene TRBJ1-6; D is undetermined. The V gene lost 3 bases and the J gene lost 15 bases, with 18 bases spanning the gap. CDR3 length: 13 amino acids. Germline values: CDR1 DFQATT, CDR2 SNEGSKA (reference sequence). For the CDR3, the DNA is TGCAGTGCTAGGGGCTCTACAAACGTCCTCCTCCACTTT. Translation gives CSARGSTNVLLHF.